These 9 T cell receptor beta chains came from one sample sequenced in a study of metastatic and nonmetastatic thyroid tumors (dated by TCRdb to the early 2020s). No treatment had been received by any patient before thyroid surgery. Library prep was done by PCR. For sequencing, an Illumina HiSeq 4000 was employed. TCRdb reran the public reads through fastp at Q25 and MiXCR, keeping productive beta chains. The sample records tens of thousands of clones, more than 13% of which are singletons. 3.6% of the sample is taken by the ten largest. The sample consisted of blood. All receptors come from a female donor with papillary thyroid cancer or a benign thyroid nodule (not recorded which). Some clones in this sample may be carry-over from other donors' samples.

This clone was seen repeatedly, ten times or more. CDR3 protein: CASSFRGQPQHF. CDR3 nucleotides: TGTGCCAGCAGTTTTCGCGGTCAGCCCCAGCATTTT. The chain joins TRBV12-3 or TRBV12-4 to TRBJ1-5; D call uncertain. Trimming took off 3 bases at V and 6 bases at J, with 6 bases between the two ends. There are 12 residues in the CDR3.

In this sample, this clone turned up many times. The chain recombines TRBV10-1 with TRBJ2-1; D is unclear. The V end was cut by 2 bases, the J end by 6 bases, with 2 bases between. There are 11 residues in the CDR3. CDR1 is WNHNN, CDR2 SYGVQD, per germline (reference sequence). CDR3 DNA: TGCGCCAGCAGTGAGACCAATGAGCAGTTCTTC. It yields the protein CASSETNEQFF.

This clone was counted ten times or more. In nucleotides, the CDR3 is TGTGCCAGCAGTTCCTGGTCGGCGGGGGCTTTTGAGGAGACCCAGTACTTC. Encoded protein: CASSSWSAGAFEETQYF. V gene TRBV28 combines with J gene TRBJ2-5, with D possibly being TRBD2 (7 bases). Germline CDR1 reads MDHEN; CDR2 reads SYDVKM. CDR3 length: 17 residues. With 4 bases removed from V and 5 bases from J, the gap between germline ends came to 23 bases.

This clone was counted many times. A much larger clone lies a single base off, so this may be a read error. The same CDR3 can be traced to other DNA sequences in this sample. The chain joins TRBV12-3 or TRBV12-4 to TRBJ1-1; D possibly corresponds to TRBD1 (6 bases). The CDR3 consists of 16 residues. This CDR3 is CASSPTGRGLNTEAFF. CDR3 coding DNA: TGTGCCAGCAGCCCGACTGGCAGGGGTTTGAACACTGAGGCTTTCTTT.

A few counts support this clone. The J gene is TRBJ1-1, the V gene TRBV20-1; TRBD1 agrees at 7 bases. Germline V gene sequence: CDR1 DFQATT, CDR2 SNEGSKA (reference sequence). CDR3 length: 15 amino acids. Unmatched junction bases numbered 8, after V lost 0 bases and J lost 4 bases. The CDR3 nucleotides are TGCAGTGCTAGAGATGGGTCGAGGGGGCCCACTGAAGCTTTCTTT. Its translation is CSARDGSRGPTEAFF.

This clone was recorded many times. The rearrangement joins TRBV6-1 to TRBJ1-6, with D perhaps matching TRBD1 (5 bases). V was trimmed by 5 bases and J by 2 bases, leaving 13 bases between them. CDR1 is MNHNS and CDR2 is SASEGT in the germline V gene. The CDR3 extends over 16 amino acids. CDR3 sequence reads: CASSSQGQPYNSPLHF. CDR3 coding DNA: TGTGCCAGCAGTTCGCAGGGTCAGCCCTATAATTCACCCCTCCACTTT.

This clone has more than one count but fewer than ten. This sample also contains other DNA sequences that code for the same CDR3. The chain has TRBV27 and TRBJ2-7, with D perhaps TRBD1 or TRBD2 (5 bases each). V dropped 2 bases and J dropped 3 bases, with 11 bases sitting between them. CDR3 length equals 14 residues. Germline-derived CDR1 and CDR2 are MNHEY and SMNVEV (reference sequence). The CDR3 spells CASSLGGGHYEQYF. CDR3 sequence (DNA): TGTGCCAGCAGTTTAGGGGGTGGTCACTACGAGCAGTACTTC.

About this clone: It may be a read error: a sequence one base away is much more abundant. The rearrangement uses TRBV5-1 and TRBJ1-2; D is uncertain. This CDR3 spans 12 amino acids. Germline V lookup: CDR1 SGHRS, CDR2 YFSETQ. V lost 0 bases and J lost 5, with 5 bases in between. CDR3 coding DNA: TGCGCCAGCAGCTTGGAGTCGTATGGCTACACCTTC. The encoded protein is CASSLESYGYTF.

As regards this clone: One end of the junction is discordant with germline, which a read error may explain. The chain recombines TRBV19 with TRBJ2-1, with TRBD2 as a possible D gene (5 bases). The CDR3 spans 14 residues. Germline V CDR1 and CDR2: LNHDA, SQIVND (reference sequence). DNA for the CDR3: TGTGACAGTAGTAGCGAGAACTCCTACAATGAGAAGTTCTTC. This gives the protein CDSSSENSYNEKFF.